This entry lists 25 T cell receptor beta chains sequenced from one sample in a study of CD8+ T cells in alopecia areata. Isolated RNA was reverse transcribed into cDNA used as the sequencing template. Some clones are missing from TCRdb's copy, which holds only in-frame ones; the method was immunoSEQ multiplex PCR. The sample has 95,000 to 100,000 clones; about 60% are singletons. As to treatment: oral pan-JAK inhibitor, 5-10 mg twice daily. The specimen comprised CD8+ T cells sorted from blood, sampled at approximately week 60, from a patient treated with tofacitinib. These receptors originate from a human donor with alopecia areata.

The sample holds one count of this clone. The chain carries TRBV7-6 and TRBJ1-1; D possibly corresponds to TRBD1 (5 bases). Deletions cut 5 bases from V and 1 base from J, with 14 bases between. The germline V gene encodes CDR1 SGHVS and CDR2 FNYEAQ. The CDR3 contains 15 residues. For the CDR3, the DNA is TGTGCCAGCAGCCCGCGTAGGGGCGCGAACACTGAAGCTTTCTTT. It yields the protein CASSPRRGANTEAFF.

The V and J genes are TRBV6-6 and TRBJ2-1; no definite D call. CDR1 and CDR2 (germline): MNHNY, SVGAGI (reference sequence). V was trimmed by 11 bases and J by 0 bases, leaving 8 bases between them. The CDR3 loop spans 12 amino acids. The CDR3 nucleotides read TGTGCCGCCATGAGCTCCTACAATGAGCAGTTCTTC. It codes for CAAMSSYNEQFF.

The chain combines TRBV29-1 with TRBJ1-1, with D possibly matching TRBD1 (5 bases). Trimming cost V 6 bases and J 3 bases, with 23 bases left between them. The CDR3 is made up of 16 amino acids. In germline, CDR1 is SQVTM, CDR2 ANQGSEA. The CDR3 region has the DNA TGCAGCGTCCCTGCGCGGACCCAGGGTAGACACACTGAAGCTTTCTTT. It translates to CSVPARTQGRHTEAFF.

The CDR3 loop reads CASSLAVSGSRRSGNTIYF. The DNA of the CDR3 is TGTGCCAGCAGCTTAGCGGTTTCGGGGTCTCGTCGTTCTGGAAACACCATATATTTT. This chain uses TRBV7-9 with TRBJ1-3; D remains ambiguous. Germline values: CDR1 SEHNR, CDR2 FQNEAQ (reference sequence). V was pared by 0 bases and J by 1 base, with 19 bases between. CDR3 length equals 19 residues. The full variable domain, rest sourced from reference TRBV7-9 and TRBJ1-3, is DTGVSQNPRHKITKRGQNVTFRCDPISEHNRLYWYRQTLGQGPEFLTYFQNEAQLEKSRLLSDRFSAERPKGSFSTLEIQRTEQGDSAMYLCASSLAVSGSRRSGNTIYFGEGSWLTVV.

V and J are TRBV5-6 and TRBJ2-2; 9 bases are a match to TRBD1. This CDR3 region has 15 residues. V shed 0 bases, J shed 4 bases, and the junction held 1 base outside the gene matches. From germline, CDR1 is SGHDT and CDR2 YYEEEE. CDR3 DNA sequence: TGTGCCAGCAGCTTGGGGACAGGGGTCACCGGGGAGCTGTTTTTT. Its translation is CASSLGTGVTGELFF.

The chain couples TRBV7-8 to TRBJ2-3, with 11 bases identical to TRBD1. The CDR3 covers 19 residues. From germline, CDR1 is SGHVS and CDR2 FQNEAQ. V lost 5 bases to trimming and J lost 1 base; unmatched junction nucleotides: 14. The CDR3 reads CASSVRGGRDRGGTDTQYF. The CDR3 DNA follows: TGTGCCAGCAGCGTCCGGGGGGGCAGGGACAGGGGGGGCACAGATACGCAGTATTTT.

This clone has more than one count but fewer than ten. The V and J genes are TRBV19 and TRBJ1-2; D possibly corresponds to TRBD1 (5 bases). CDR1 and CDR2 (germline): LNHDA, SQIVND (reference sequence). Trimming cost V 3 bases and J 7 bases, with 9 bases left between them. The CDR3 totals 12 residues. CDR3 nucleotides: TGTGCCAGTAGTATGGGGGTTTTTGGCTACACCTTC. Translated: CASSMGVFGYTF.

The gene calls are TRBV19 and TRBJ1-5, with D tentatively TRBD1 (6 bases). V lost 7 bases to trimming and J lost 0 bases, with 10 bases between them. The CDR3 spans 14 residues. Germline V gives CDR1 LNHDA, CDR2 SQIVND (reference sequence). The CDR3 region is CASTQGYSNQPQHF. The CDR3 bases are TGTGCCAGTACACAGGGTTATAGCAATCAGCCCCAGCATTTT. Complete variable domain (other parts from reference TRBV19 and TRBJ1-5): DGGITQSPKYLFRKEGQNVTLSCEQNLNHDAMYWYRQDPGQGLRLIYYSQIVNDFQKGDIAEGYSVSREKKESFPLTVTSAQKNPTAFYLCASTQGYSNQPQHFGDGTRLSIL.

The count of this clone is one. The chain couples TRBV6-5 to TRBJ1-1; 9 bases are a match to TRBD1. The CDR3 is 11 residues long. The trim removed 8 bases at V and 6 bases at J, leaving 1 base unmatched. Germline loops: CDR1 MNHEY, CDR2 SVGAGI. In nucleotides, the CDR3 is TGTGCCAGCGGGACAGGGTCTGAAGCTTTCTTT. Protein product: CASGTGSEAFF.

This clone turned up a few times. DNA for the CDR3: TGTGCCAGCCGGGGGGACAGATTATACAATGAGCAGTTCTTC. This sequence encodes CASRGDRLYNEQFF. The chain has TRBV2 and TRBJ2-1; the D gene could be TRBD1 or TRBD2 (7 bases each). The CDR3 sequence is 14 residues long. V was shortened by 8 bases and J by 4 bases, with 15 bases between the two germline ends. Germline V gives CDR1 SNHLY, CDR2 FYNNEI.

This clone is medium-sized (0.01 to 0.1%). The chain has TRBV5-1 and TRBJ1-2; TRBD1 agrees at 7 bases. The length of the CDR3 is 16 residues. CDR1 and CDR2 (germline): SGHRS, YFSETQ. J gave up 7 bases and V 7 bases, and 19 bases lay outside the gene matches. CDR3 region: CASSETTYDRVRGYTF. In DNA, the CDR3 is TGCGCCAGCTCCGAGACGACATATGACAGGGTCCGTGGCTACACCTTC. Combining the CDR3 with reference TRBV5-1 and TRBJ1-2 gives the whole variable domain KAGVTQTPRYLIKTRGQQVTLSCSPISGHRSVSWYQQTPGQGLQFLFEYFSETQRNKGNFPGRFSGRQFSNSRSEMNVSTLELGDSALYLCASSETTYDRVRGYTFGSGTRLTVV.

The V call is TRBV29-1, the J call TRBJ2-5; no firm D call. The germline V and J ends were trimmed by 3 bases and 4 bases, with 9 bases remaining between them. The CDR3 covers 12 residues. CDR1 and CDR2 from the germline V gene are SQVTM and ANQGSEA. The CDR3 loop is CSVDQSGETQYF. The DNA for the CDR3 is TGCAGCGTTGATCAGAGTGGAGAGACCCAGTACTTC.

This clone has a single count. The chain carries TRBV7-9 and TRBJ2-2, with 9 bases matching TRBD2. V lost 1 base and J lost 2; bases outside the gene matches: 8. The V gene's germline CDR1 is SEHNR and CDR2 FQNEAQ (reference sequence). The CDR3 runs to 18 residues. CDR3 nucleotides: TGTGCCAGCAGCTTAGTTCTAGCGGGGTTCGTCAACACCGGGGAGCTGTTTTTT. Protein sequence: CASSLVLAGFVNTGELFF. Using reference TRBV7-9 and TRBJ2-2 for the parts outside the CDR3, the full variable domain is DTGVSQNPRHKITKRGQNVTFRCDPISEHNRLYWYRQTLGQGPEFLTYFQNEAQLEKSRLLSDRFSAERPKGSFSTLEIQRTEQGDSAMYLCASSLVLAGFVNTGELFFGEGSRLTVL.

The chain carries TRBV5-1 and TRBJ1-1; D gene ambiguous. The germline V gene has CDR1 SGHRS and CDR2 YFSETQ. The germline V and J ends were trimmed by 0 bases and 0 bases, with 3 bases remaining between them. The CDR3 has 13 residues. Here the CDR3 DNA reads TGCGCCAGCAGCTTGGGAATGAACACTGAAGCTTTCTTT. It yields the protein CASSLGMNTEAFF. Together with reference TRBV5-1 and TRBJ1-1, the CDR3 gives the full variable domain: KAGVTQTPRYLIKTRGQQVTLSCSPISGHRSVSWYQQTPGQGLQFLFEYFSETQRNKGNFPGRFSGRQFSNSRSEMNVSTLELGDSALYLCASSLGMNTEAFFGQGTRLTVV.

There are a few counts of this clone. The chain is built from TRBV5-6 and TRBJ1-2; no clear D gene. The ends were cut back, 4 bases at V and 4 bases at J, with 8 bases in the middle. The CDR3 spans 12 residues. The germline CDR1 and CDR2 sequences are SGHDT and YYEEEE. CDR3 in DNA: TGTGCCAGCAGCGCGGGTTCCTATGGCTACACCTTC. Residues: CASSAGSYGYTF. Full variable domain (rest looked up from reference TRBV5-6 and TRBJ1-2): DAGVTQSPTHLIKTRGQQVTLRCSPKSGHDTVSWYQQALGQGPQFIFQYYEEEERQRGNFPDRFSGHQFPNYSSELNVNALLLGDSALYLCASSAGSYGYTFGSGTRLTVV.

The CDR3 reads CASTERPGIGNQPQHF. The CDR3 region has the DNA TGCGCCAGCACCGAAAGGCCGGGGATCGGCAATCAGCCCCAGCATTTT. The gene calls are TRBV4-1 and TRBJ1-5; D not resolved. CDR3 size: 16 residues. CDR1 and CDR2 (germline): MGHRA, YSYEKL. Trimming removed 7 bases from V and 2 bases from J, with 18 bases in between.

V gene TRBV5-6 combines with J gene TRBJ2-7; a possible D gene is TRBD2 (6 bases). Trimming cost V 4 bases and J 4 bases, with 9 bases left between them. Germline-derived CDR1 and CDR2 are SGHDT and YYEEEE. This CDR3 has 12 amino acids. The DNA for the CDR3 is TGTGCCAGCAGCCGTGGGGGGTACGAGCAGTACTTC. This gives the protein CASSRGGYEQYF.

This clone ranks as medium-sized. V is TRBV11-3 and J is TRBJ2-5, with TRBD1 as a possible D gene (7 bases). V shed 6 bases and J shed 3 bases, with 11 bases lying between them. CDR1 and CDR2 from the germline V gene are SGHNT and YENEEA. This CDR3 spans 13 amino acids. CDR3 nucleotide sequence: TGTGCCAGCAGGGGCAGGGGGGAAGAGACCCAGTACTTC. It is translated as CASRGRGEETQYF.

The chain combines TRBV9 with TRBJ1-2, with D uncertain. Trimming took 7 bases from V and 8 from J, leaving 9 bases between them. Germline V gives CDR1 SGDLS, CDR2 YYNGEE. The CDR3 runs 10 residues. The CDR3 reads CASSGFGYTF. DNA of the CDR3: TGTGCCAGCTCGGGTTTCGGCTACACCTTC.

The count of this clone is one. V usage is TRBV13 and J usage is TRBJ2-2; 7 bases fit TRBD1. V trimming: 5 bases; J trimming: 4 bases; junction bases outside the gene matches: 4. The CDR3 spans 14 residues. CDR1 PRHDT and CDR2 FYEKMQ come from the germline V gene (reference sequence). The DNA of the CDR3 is TGTGCCAGCAGCGACAGGGTTGTCACCGGGGAGCTGTTTTTT. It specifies CASSDRVVTGELFF.

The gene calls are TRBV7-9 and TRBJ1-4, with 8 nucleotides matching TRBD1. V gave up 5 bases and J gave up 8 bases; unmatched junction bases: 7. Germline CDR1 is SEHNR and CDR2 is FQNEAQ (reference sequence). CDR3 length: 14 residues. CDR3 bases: TGTGCCAGCAGCGTCACAGGGGGAGAGGAAAAACTGTTTTTT. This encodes CASSVTGGEEKLFF.

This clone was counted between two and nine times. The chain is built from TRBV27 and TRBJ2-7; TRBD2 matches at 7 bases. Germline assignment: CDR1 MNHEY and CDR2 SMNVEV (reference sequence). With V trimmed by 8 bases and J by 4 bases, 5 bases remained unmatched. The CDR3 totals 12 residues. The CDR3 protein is CASGTSVYEQYF. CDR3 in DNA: TGTGCCAGCGGAACTAGCGTGTACGAGCAGTACTTC.

CDR3 nucleotides: TGTGCCTGGAGTCCTAACGGGCTTCCCGGCAGTTCACCCCTCCACTTT. Translating gives CAWSPNGLPGSSPLHF. The V call is TRBV30, the J call TRBJ1-6; D uncertain. Germline CDR1 GTSNPN, CDR2 SVGIG (reference sequence). V was cut by 2 bases and J by 9 bases, with 20 bases left in between. The CDR3 is made up of 16 amino acids.

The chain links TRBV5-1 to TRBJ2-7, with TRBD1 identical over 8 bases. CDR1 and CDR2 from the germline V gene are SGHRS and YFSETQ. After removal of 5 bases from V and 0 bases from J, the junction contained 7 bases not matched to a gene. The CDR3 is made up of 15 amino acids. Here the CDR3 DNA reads TGCGCCAGCAGACCCAGGACAGGGATCTCCTACGAGCAGTACTTC. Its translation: CASRPRTGISYEQYF.

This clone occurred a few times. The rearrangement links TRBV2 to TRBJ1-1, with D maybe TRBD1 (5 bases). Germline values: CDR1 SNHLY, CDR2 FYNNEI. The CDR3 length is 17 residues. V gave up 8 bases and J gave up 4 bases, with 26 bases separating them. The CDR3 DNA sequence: TGTGCCAGCTTCTCCGAGCTGGGGGGGGTAGGTTCCACTGAAGCTTTCTTT. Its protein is CASFSELGGVGSTEAFF.